The 10 T cell receptor beta chains listed next were all sequenced from one sample in a study of monozygotic twins with inflammatory bowel disease. TCRdb derives one entry per CDR3 protein from the 5' RACE reads, leaving out DNA. The repertoire table contains about 170,000 distinct CDR3 sequences. The specimen was blood. Receptor source: a human donor with ulcerative colitis or Crohn's disease, or a healthy co-twin of an affected twin (not recorded which).

V gene TRBV2 combines with J gene TRBJ1-5; TCRdb returns TRBD1, unconfirmable since there is no DNA. This CDR3 comprises 15 residues. Germline V gene sequence: CDR1 SNHLY, CDR2 FYNNEI. The CDR3 loop is CASAEDRGSNQPQHF.

The chain couples TRBV6-5 to TRBJ2-1; with no DNA, the TCRdb D assignment of TRBD2 cannot be verified. The CDR3 spans 16 residues. Germline V gene data show CDR1 as MNHEY and CDR2 as SVGAGI. The CDR3 sequence is CASSSTPGGRFNEQFF.

The genes are TRBV7-3 and TRBJ2-2; the D call of TRBD2 rests on TCRdb alone, since no DNA is present to check it. CDR3 length: 18 amino acids. In germline, CDR1 is SGHTA, CDR2 FQGTGA. CDR3 sequence reads: CASSLPLTSGENTGELFF.

The chain joins TRBV7-2 to TRBJ1-5. This CDR3 contains 15 residues. Germline loops: CDR1 SGHTA, CDR2 FQGNSA. CDR3 in amino acids: CASSFTIISNQPQHF. Full variable domain (outside the CDR3, taken from reference TRBV7-2 and TRBJ1-5): GAGVSQSPSNKVTEKGKDVELRCDPISGHTALYWYRQSLGQGLEFLIYFQGNSAPDKSGLPSDRFSAERTGGSVSTLTIQRTQQEDSAVYLCASSFTIISNQPQHFGDGTRLSIL.

This chain connects TRBV27 to TRBJ1-6. The CDR3 runs 12 residues. The germline gives CDR1 MNHEY, CDR2 SMNVEV (reference sequence). CDR3 sequence reads: CASSSWPSPLHF.

The chain recombines TRBV6-2 or TRBV6-3 with TRBJ2-7; TCRdb selects TRBD2, and the lack of DNA leaves this call unchecked. Germline CDR1 reads MNHEY; CDR2 reads SVGEGT. The CDR3 totals 15 residues. CDR3 sequence reads: CASSRGTSGSSEQYF.

The chain carries TRBV12-3 or TRBV12-4 and TRBJ1-1; lacking DNA, the TRBD1 call made by TCRdb goes unchecked. The CDR3 is 15 residues long. CDR3 protein: CASTPDRGGNTEAFF.

The chain recombines TRBV10-3 with TRBJ2-3; TCRdb indicates TRBD2, and absent DNA this call remains unverified. CDR3 length: 13 residues. From germline, CDR1 is ENHRY and CDR2 SYGVKD. CDR3 sequence: CAISHSGTDTQYF.

This chain uses TRBV20-1 with TRBJ2-3; TCRdb lists TRBD2, though no DNA is available to test this call. In germline, CDR1 is DFQATT, CDR2 SNEGSKA (reference sequence). The CDR3 extends over 14 amino acids. The CDR3 is CSVNSGRAVDTQYF.

The chain recombines TRBV20-1 with TRBJ2-3. CDR1 DFQATT and CDR2 SNEGSKA come from the germline V gene (reference sequence). There are 12 residues in the CDR3. The CDR3 reads CSARVEEDTQYF.